Given below is one TCR beta chain in context. The data are from a study of neoadjuvant anti-PD-1 for oral cavity cancer. Study details: Before surgery, most patients got three to four biweekly 3 mg/kg nivolumab doses. Around day 43, patients without progression received a fourth nivolumab dose before surgery.

Documented time point: after neoadjuvant nivolumab, at surgical resection. Patients were newly diagnosed with stage II-IVA oral cavity squamous cell carcinoma without prior systemic or radiation treatment. Sequenced by immunoSEQ multiplex PCR; TCRdb stores in-frame clones only, minus some. The profile shows approximately 42,000 clones, about three quarters of them singletons. This sequence originates from a person aged 35 to 85 with oral cavity squamous cell carcinoma. This material consisted of PBMCs, taken after nivolumab (anti-PD-1) treatment.

The CDR3 DNA reads as TGTGCCAGCGGATTCCAGGGTAGTGAGTTTTTT. It translates to CASGFQGSEFF. The V gene is TRBV28, the J gene TRBJ1-4; the D gene is possibly TRBD1 (5 bases). The CDR3 is 11 residues long. The V end lost 8 bases, the J end lost 16 bases, and 17 bases lay between the germline ends. Germline CDR1 reads MDHEN; CDR2 reads SYDVKM.